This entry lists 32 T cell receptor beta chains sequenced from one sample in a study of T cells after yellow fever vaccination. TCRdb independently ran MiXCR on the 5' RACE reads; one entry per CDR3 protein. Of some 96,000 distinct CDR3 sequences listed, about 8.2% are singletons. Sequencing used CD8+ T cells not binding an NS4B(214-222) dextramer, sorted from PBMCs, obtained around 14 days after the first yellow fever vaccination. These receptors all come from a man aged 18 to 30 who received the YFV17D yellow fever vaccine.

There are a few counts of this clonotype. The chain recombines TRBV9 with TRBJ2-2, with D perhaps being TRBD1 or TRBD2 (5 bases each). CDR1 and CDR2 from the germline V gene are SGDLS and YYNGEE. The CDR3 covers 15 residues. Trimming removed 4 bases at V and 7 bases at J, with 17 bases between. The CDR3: CASSPGWGRGGELFF. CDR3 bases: TGTGCCAGCAGCCCCGGGTGGGGCCGGGGCGGGGAGCTGTTTTTT.

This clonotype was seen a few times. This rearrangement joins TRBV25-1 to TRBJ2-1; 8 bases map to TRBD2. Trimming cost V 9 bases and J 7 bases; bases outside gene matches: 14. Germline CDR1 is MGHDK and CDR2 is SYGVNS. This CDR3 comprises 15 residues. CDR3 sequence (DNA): TGTGCCAGTAGGCCGCGGGGGGCCTTTGGGAATGAGCAGTTCTTC. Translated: CASRPRGAFGNEQFF.

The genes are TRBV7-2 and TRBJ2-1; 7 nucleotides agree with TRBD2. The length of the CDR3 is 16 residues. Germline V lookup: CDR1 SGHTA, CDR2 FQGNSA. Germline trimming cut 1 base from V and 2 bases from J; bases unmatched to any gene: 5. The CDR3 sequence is CASSLVGSGPYNEQFF. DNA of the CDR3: TGTGCCAGCAGCTTAGTGGGTAGCGGGCCCTACAATGAGCAGTTCTTC.

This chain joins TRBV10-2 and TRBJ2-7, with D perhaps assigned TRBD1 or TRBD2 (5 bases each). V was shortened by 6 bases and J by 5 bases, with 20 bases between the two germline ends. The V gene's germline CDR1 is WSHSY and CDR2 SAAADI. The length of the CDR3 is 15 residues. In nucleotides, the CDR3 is TGCGCCAGCAGGGAGAGAGAGAGGGCCAGGGACGAGCAGTACTTC. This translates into CASRERERARDEQYF.

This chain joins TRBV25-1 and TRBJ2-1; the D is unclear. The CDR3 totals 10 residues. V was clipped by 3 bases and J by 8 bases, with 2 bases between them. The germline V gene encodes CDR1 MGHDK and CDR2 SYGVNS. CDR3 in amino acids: CASSEYEQFF. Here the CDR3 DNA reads TGTGCCAGCAGTGAGTATGAGCAGTTCTTC. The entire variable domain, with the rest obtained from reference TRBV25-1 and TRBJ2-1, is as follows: EADIYQTPRYLVIGTGKKITLECSQTMGHDKMYWYQQDPGMELHLIHYSYGVNSTEKGDLSSESTVSRIRTEHFPLTLESARPSHTSQYLCASSEYEQFFGPGTRLTVL.

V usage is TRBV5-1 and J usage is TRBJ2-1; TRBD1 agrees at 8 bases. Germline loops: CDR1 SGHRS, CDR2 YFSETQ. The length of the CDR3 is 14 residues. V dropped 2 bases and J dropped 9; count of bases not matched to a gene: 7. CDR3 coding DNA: TGCGCCAGCAGCTTCAGGACAGGGACGAGTGAGCAGTTCTTC. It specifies CASSFRTGTSEQFF.

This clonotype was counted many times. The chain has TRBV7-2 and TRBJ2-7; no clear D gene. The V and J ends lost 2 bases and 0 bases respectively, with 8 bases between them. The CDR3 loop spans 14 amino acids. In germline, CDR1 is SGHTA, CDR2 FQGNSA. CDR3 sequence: CASSLITGSYEQYF. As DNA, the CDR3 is TGTGCCAGCAGCTTAATTACCGGCTCCTACGAGCAGTACTTC.

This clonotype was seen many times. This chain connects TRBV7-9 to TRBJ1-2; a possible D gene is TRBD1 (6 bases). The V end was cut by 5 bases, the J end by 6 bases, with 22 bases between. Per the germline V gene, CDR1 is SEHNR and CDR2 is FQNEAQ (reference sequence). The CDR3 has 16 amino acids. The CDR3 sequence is CASSDSNVGGADGYTF. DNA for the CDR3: TGTGCCAGCAGCGACTCAAATGTCGGGGGCGCGGATGGCTACACCTTC.

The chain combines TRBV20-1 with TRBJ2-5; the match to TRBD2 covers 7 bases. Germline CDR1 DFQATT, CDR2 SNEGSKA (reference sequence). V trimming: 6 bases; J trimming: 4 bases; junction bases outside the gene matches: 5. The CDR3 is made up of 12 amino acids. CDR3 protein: CSALADRETQYF. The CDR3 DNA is TGCAGTGCCCTAGCGGACCGAGAGACCCAGTACTTC.

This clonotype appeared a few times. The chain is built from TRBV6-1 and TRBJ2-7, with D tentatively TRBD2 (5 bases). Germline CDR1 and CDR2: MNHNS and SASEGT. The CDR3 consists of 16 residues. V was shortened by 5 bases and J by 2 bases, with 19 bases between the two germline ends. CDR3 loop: CASSRGRLGPAYEQYV. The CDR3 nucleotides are TGTGCCAGCAGTAGAGGGAGACTGGGCCCGGCCTACGAGCAGTACGTC.

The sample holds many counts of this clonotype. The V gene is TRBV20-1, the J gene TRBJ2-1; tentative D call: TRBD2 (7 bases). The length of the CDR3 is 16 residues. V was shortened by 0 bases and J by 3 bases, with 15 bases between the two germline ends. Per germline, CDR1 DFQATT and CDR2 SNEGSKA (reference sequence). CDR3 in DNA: TGCAGTGCTAGAGATCCCGCGGGGGCGGTCTACAATGAGCAGTTCTTC. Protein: CSARDPAGAVYNEQFF.

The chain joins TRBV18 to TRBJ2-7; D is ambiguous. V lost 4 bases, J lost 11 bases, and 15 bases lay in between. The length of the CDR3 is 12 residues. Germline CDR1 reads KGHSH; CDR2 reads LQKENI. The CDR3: CASSRVSEKEYF. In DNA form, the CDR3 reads TGTGCCAGCTCACGAGTCTCGGAAAAGGAGTACTTC.

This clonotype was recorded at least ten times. As DNA, the CDR3 is TGTGCCAGCAGTGAATTTGCCAGGAAAAACATTCAGTACTTC. This encodes CASSEFARKNIQYF. The V and J genes are TRBV2 and TRBJ2-4, with D uncertain. The CDR3 contains 14 residues. V was trimmed by 2 bases and J by 4 bases, leaving 9 bases between them. Germline CDR1 and CDR2: SNHLY and FYNNEI.

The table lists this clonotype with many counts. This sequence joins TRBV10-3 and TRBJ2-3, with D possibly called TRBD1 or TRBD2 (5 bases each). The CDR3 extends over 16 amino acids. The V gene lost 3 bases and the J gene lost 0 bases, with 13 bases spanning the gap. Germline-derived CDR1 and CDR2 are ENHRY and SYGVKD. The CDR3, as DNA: TGTGCCATCAGTGACTCCGGGACCACCAGCACAGATACGCAGTATTTT. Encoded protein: CAISDSGTTSTDTQYF.

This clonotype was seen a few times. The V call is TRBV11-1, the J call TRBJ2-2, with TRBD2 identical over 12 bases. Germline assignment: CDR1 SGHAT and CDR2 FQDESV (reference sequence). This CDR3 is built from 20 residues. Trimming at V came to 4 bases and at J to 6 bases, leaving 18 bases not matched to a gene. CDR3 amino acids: CASSSTRELAGGRFAGELFF. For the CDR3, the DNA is TGTGCCAGCAGCTCCACGCGGGAACTAGCGGGGGGTCGCTTCGCCGGGGAGCTGTTTTTT.

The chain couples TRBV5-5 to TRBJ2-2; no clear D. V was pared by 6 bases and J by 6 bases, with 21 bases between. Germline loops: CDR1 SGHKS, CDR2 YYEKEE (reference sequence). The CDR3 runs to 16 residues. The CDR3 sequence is CASIPVELTYAGELFF. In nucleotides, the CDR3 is TGTGCCAGCATACCGGTGGAACTGACCTACGCCGGGGAGCTGTTTTTT.

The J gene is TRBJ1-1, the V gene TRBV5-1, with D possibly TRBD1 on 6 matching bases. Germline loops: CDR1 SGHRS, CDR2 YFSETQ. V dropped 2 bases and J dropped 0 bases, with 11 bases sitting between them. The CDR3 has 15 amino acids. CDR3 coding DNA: TGCGCCAGCAGCTTATGGGGGGCCATGAACACTGAAGCTTTCTTT. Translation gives CASSLWGAMNTEAFF.

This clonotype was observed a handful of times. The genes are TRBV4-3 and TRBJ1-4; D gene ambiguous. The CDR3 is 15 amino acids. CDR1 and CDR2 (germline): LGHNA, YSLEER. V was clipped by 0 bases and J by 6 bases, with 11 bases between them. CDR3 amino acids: CASSQDPADYEKLFF. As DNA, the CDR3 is TGCGCCAGCAGCCAAGATCCGGCAGATTATGAAAAACTGTTTTTT.

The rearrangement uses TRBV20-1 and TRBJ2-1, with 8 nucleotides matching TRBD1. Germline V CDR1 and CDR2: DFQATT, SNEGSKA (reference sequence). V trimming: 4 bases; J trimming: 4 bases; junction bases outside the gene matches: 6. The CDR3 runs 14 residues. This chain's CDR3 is CSATGTGEYNEQFF. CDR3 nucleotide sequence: TGCAGTGCTACCGGGACAGGAGAATACAATGAGCAGTTCTTC.

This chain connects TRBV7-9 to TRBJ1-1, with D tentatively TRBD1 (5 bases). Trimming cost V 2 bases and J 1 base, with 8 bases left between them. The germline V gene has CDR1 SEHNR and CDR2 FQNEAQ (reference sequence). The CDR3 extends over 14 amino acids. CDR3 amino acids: CASSLPGGNTEAFF. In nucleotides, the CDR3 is TGTGCCAGCAGCTTACCCGGGGGGAACACTGAAGCTTTCTTT.

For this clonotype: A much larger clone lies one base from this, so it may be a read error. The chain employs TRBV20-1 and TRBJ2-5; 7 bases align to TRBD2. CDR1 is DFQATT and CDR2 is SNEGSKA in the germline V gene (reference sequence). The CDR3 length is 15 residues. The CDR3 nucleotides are TGCAGTGCCCCCCATCCGGGACTATACCATGAGACCCAGTACTTC. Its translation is CSAPHPGLYHETQYF.

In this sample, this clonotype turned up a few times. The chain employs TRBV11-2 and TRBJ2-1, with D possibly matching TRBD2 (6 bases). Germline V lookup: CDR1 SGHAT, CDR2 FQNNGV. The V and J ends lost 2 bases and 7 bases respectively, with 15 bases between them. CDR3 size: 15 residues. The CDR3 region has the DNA TGTGCCAGCAGCTTATTTCTACTAGCCCTAAATGAGCAGTTCTTC. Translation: CASSLFLLALNEQFF.

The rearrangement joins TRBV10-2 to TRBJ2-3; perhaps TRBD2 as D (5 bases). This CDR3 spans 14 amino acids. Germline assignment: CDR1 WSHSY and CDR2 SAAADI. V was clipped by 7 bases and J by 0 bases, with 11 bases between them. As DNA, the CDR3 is TGCGCCAGCATTGTTGAGGGCAGCACAGATACGCAGTATTTT. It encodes CASIVEGSTDTQYF.

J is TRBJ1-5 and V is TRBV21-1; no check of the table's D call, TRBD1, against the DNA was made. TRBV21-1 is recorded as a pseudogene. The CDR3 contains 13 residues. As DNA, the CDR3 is TGTGCCAGCAAGGGGGAGTACAATCAGCCCCAGCAATTT. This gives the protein CASKGEYNQPQQF.

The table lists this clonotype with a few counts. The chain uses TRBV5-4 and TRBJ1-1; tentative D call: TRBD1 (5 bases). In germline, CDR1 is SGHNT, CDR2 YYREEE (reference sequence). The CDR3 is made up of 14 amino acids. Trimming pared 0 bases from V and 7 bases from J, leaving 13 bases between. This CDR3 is CASSLGGGYLEAFF. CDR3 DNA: TGTGCCAGCAGCTTGGGCGGGGGGTATCTTGAAGCTTTCTTT.

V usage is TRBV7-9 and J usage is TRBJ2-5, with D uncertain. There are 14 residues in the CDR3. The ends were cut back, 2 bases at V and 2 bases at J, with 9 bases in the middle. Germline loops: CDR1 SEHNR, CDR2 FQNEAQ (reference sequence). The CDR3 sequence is CASSLISAQETQYF. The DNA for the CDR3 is TGTGCCAGCAGCTTAATCAGCGCTCAAGAGACCCAGTACTTC.

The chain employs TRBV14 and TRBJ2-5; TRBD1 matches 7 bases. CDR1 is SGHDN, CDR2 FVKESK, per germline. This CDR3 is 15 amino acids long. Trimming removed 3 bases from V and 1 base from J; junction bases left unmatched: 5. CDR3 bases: TGTGCCAGCAGCCATTGGGACAGTTCCCAAGAGACCCAGTACTTC. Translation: CASSHWDSSQETQYF.

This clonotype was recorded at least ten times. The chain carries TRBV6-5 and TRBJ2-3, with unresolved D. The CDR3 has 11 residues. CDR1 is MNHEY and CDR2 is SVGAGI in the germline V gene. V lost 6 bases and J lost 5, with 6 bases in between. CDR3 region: CASRELDTQYF. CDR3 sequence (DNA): TGTGCCAGCAGGGAACTAGATACGCAGTATTTT.

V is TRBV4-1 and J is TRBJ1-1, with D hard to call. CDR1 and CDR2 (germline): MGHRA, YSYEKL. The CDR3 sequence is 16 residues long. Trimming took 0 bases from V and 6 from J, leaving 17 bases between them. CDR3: CASSQDPESRNAEAFF. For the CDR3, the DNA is TGCGCCAGCAGCCAAGATCCCGAATCCAGGAATGCTGAAGCTTTCTTT.

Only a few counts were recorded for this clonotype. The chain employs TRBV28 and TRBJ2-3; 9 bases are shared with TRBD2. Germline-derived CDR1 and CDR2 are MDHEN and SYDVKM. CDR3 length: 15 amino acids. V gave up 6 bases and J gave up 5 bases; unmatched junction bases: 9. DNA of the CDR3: TGTGCCAGCAGCCCTGACGGACTAGCGCTAGATACGCAGTATTTT. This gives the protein CASSPDGLALDTQYF.

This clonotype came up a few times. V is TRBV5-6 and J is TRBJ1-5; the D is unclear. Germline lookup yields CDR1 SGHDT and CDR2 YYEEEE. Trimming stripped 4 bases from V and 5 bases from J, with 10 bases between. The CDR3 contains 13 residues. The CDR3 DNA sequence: TGTGCCAGCAGCCTCGGGGATTATCAGCCCCAGCATTTT. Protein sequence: CASSLGDYQPQHF.

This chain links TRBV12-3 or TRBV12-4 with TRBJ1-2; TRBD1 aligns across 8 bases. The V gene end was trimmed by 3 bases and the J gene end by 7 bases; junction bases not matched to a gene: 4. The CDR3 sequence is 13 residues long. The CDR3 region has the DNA TGTGCCAGCAGTTTCGGGCAGGGGGCTGGCTACACCTTC. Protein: CASSFGQGAGYTF.